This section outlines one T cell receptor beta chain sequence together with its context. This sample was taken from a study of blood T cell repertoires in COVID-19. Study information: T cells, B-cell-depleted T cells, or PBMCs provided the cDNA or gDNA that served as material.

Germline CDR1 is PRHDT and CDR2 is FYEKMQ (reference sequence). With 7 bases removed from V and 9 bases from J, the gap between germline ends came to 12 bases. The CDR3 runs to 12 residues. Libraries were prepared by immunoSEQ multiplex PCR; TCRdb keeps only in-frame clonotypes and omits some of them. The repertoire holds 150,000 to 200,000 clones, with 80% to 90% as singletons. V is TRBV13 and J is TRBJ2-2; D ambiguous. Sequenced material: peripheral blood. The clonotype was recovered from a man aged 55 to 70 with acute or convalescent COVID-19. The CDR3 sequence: CASTAKSRELFF. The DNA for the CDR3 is TGTGCCAGCACCGCCAAAAGCAGGGAGCTGTTTTTT.